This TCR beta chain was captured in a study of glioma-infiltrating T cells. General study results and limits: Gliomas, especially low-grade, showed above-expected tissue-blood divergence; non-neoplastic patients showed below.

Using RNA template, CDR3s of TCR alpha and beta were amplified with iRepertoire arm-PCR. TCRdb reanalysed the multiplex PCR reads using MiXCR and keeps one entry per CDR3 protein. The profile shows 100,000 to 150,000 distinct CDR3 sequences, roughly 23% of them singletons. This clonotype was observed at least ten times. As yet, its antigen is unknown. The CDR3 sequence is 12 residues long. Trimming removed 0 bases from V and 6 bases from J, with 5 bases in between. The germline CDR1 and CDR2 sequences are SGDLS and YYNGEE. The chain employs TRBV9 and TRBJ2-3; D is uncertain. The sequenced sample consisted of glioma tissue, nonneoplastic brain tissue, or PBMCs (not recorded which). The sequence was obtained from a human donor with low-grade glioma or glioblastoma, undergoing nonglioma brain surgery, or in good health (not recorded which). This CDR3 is CASSVEGDTQYF. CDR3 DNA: TGTGCCAGCAGCGTAGAAGGGGATACGCAGTATTTT.